Given below is one T cell receptor beta chain in context. What it binds is unknown. The CDR3 is 17 amino acids. Trimming cost V 8 bases and J 2 bases, with 24 bases left between them. Looked up from germline, CDR1 is MDHEN and CDR2 is SYDVKM. The data belong to a study of vaccination and CD4 T cells after COVID-19. Study-level background: Six male and four female convalescents took part, two of them Hispanic.

Documented treatment: approximately 11-day PBMC culture with coronavirus spike peptide pools or control peptides (ViraFEST assay). Negative selection yielded CD4+ T cells from day-10 cultures. Researchers used the Oncomine TCR Beta short-read assay to sequence DNA from cultured CD4+ T cells. A single record per CDR3 protein comes from TCRdb applying MiXCR to the PCR reads. The data hold around 12,000 distinct CDR3 sequences, with more than 70% observed a single time. Study-wide points: Convalescent patients saw a median 86.3% of their reactive clones show up only after vaccination.

The sequenced sample consisted of CD4+ T cells from blood, cultured in vitro. The chain carries TRBV28 and TRBJ1-2, with D unresolved. This TCR came from a human donor who had recovered from COVID-19. CDR3 amino acids: CASAMPLPGPRNYGYTF. CDR3 in DNA: TGTGCCAGCGCGATGCCCCTCCCGGGTCCGAGGAACTATGGCTACACCTTC.